Included here is one T cell receptor (beta chain) sequence, with context. Antigen: not known. This record comes from a study of cytomegalovirus exposure and HLA in healthy donors. Study background: One earlier analysis, a look at 200 million or so T cells, found some 120 million unique TCR beta sequences. From HLA-typed donors, an early data release held approximately 85 million unique TCRs.

Study-level results: A link between a missense DCLRE1C variant and TCR beta V- and J-gene trimming emerged from a later analysis. TRBV6-2, TRBV6-3 and other indistinguishable V segments were excluded.

In germline, CDR1 is MGHDK, CDR2 SYGVNS. Between the trimmed V and J ends, which lost 8 bases and 11 bases, there was a span of 15 bases. This CDR3 comprises 11 residues. The PCR made use of 60 Vbeta and 13 Jbeta primers. Clones were sequenced by immunoSEQ multiplex PCR, and TCRdb holds only the in-frame ones, with some missing. The profile covers 150,000 to 200,000 clones, with roughly 84% appearing a single time and around 6% taken by the ten largest. The sequence was collected from a man in his fifties or sixties in good health and CMV-seropositive. Sequenced input: PBMCs. The chain is built from TRBV25-1 and TRBJ1-1, with D perhaps matching TRBD1 (5 bases). The CDR3 sequence: CASSGTGRAFF. In DNA, the CDR3 is TGTGCCAGCTCCGGGACTGGGCGGGCTTTCTTT. Complete variable domain (other parts from reference TRBV25-1 and TRBJ1-1): EADIYQTPRYLVIGTGKKITLECSQTMGHDKMYWYQQDPGMELHLIHYSYGVNSTEKGDLSSESTVSRIRTEHFPLTLESARPSHTSQYLCASSGTGRAFFGQGTRLTVV.